A selection of T cell receptor beta chains follows, all from one sample in a study of cytomegalovirus exposure and HLA in healthy donors. Clones were sequenced by immunoSEQ multiplex PCR, and TCRdb holds only the in-frame ones, with some missing. The repertoire holds hundreds of thousands of clones, with about three quarters as singletons. The sequenced sample was PBMCs. Receptors originate from a man between 18 and 35 years old in good health and CMV-seronegative. The CDR3 runs from the conserved cysteine through the conserved F or W. The D gene is left open where the match is weak. The listing skips clone size in some rows; elsewhere it reads once, few, many or a size class.

>TRBJ2-5|TRBV6-1|NA|13|NA
CALFREVQETQYF
TGTGCCTTGTTCAGGGAGGTACAAGAGACCCAGTACTTC
>TRBJ2-1|TRBV9|NA|14|TRBD2
CASSVLTSGSLLFF
TGTGCCAGCAGCGTCCTAACTAGCGGGAGCCTGCTGTTCTTC
>TRBJ2-5|TRBV6-5|NA|16|TRBD1
CASSYHRGTPQETQYF
TGTGCCAGCAGTTACCACAGGGGCACACCCCAAGAGACCCAGTACTTC
>TRBJ2-3|TRBV28|NA|14|NA
CASSSAPSTDTQYF
TGTGCCAGCAGTTCCGCGCCTAGCACAGATACGCAGTATTTT
>TRBJ2-1|TRBV19|NA|17|TRBD2
CASSRLTSGSPKGEQFF
TGTGCCAGTAGTAGATTGACTAGCGGGAGCCCAAAGGGAGAGCAGTTCTTC
>TRBJ2-7|TRBV9|NA|15|TRBD1
CASSLTGTGPESQYF
TGTGCCAGCAGTCTCACCGGGACAGGTCCCGAGTCGCAGTACTTC
>TRBJ1-5|TRBV30|NA|14|TRBD1
CAWKGQGALQPQHF
TGTGCCTGGAAGGGACAGGGGGCCCTTCAGCCCCAGCATTTT
>TRBJ2-7|TRBV27|NA|14|NA
CASSLSSGSYEQYF
TGTGCCAGCAGTTTAAGTAGCGGCTCCTACGAGCAGTACTTC
>TRBJ2-7|TRBV6-1|NA|15|TRBD2
CASSESGTTTYEQYF
TGTGCCAGCAGTGAATCCGGGACTACGACCTACGAGCAGTACTTC
>TRBJ1-4|TRBV11-2|NA|16|NA
CASSSALTDINEKLFF
TGTGCCAGCAGCTCGGCCTTGACGGACATTAATGAAAAACTGTTTTTT
>TRBJ2-7|TRBV7-9|once|14|NA
CASSLANLAGEQYF
TGTGCCAGCAGCTTAGCGAACCTCGCGGGTGAGCAGTACTTC
>TRBJ2-1|TRBV5-1|once|17|TRBD2
CASSLVTGTSEYNEQFF
TGCGCCAGCAGCTTGGTTACCGGGACTAGCGAATACAATGAGCAGTTCTTC
>TRBJ2-5|TRBV7-3|NA|16|TRBD2
CASSLFPLAGAETQYF
TGTGCCAGCAGCTTATTTCCCCTAGCGGGGGCTGAGACCCAGTACTTC
>TRBJ1-5|TRBV6-5|NA|13|TRBD1
CASGAGGSQPQHF
TGTGCCAGCGGGGCAGGGGGAAGTCAGCCCCAGCATTTT
>TRBJ2-5|TRBV27|NA|15|TRBD1
CASSLNRGLGETQYF
TGTGCCAGCAGTTTAAACAGGGGCCTGGGGGAGACCCAGTACTTC
>TRBJ1-1|TRBV18|medium-sized|14|NA
CASSPRQGNTEAFF
TGTGCCAGCTCACCCCGCCAGGGGAACACTGAAGCTTTCTTT
>TRBJ2-5|TRBV19|NA|17|TRBD1
CASSIGAGTGMKETQYF
TGTGCCAGTAGTATAGGGGCGGGGACAGGGATGAAAGAGACCCAGTACTTC
>TRBJ1-3|TRBV7-9|NA|15|NA
CASSLIGGSGNTIYF
TGTGCCAGCAGCTTAATTGGCGGCTCTGGAAACACCATATATTTT
>TRBJ2-1|TRBV9|NA|13|NA
CASSVTDYNEQFF
TGTGCCAGCAGCGTGACAGACTACAATGAGCAGTTCTTC
>TRBJ1-3|TRBV6-5|NA|14|NA
CASSYGSSGNTIYF
TGTGCCAGCAGTTATGGGAGCTCTGGAAACACCATATATTTT
>TRBJ2-1|TRBV4-2|NA|16|NA
CASSQDWAPGYNEQFF
TGTGCCAGCAGCCAAGATTGGGCCCCGGGATACAATGAGCAGTTCTTC
>TRBJ2-7|TRBV2|few|16|NA
CASSVGPGQGTYEQYF
TGTGCCAGCAGTGTAGGACCCGGGCAGGGTACCTACGAGCAGTACTTC
>TRBJ2-7|TRBV7-2|NA|15|NA
CASSPGQRLTYEQYF
TGTGCCAGCAGCCCCGGACAGCGACTAACCTACGAGCAGTACTTC
>TRBJ1-1|TRBV5-1|NA|14|TRBD1
CASSWDRGNTEAFF
TGCGCCAGCAGCTGGGACAGGGGGAACACTGAAGCTTTCTTT
>TRBJ2-2|TRBV5-1|NA|14|NA
CASSFAGAPGELFF
TGCGCCAGCAGCTTCGCGGGTGCCCCCGGGGAGCTGTTTTTT
>TRBJ2-1|TRBV5-4|NA|15|TRBD2
CASRLGTSGGNEQFF
TGTGCCAGCAGACTCGGGACTAGCGGCGGAAATGAGCAGTTCTTC
>TRBJ1-1|TRBV7-3|NA|13|NA
CASSPGGNTEAFF
TGTGCCAGCAGCCCGGGGGGGAACACTGAAGCTTTCTTT
>TRBJ2-4|TRBV9|few|16|TRBD1
CASSPGTELAKNIQYF
TGTGCCAGCAGCCCAGGGACAGAGTTAGCCAAAAACATTCAGTACTTC
>TRBJ2-5|TRBV7-2|NA|13|NA
CASSLQAGETQYF
TGTGCCAGCAGCCTCCAGGCGGGAGAGACCCAGTACTTC
>TRBJ2-2|TRBV7-7|NA|16|TRBD2
CASREISGGNTGELFF
TGTGCTAGCAGAGAAATTAGCGGGGGGAACACCGGGGAGCTGTTTTTT
>TRBJ2-1|TRBV4-3|NA|16|TRBD2
CASSQVATLAGQGQFF
TGCGCCAGCAGCCAAGTCGCGACCCTAGCGGGTCAAGGGCAGTTCTTC
>TRBJ2-3|TRBV7-8|few|16|TRBD2
CASSLPIAGGTDTQYF
TGTGCCAGCAGCTTGCCCATAGCGGGGGGCACAGATACGCAGTATTTT
>TRBJ2-3|TRBV21-1|few|17|NA
CASSKKRQLPSTDTQYF
TGTGCCAGCAGCAAAAAAAGACAGTTACCTAGCACAGATACGCAGTATTTT
>TRBJ2-1|TRBV2|NA|14|TRBD1
CASSSRTGDNEQFF
TGTGCCAGCAGTTCAAGGACAGGAGACAATGAGCAGTTCTTC
>TRBJ2-6|TRBV5-5|NA|16|TRBD1
CASGGQAVSGANVLTF
TGTGCCAGCGGGGGACAGGCCGTGTCTGGGGCCAACGTCCTGACTTTC
>TRBJ2-1|TRBV11-3|NA|14|TRBD2
CASGLGLAGGEQFF
TGTGCCAGCGGACTGGGACTAGCGGGCGGTGAGCAGTTCTTC
>TRBJ2-3|TRBV11-2|NA|15|TRBD1
CASSFTQGAGDTQYF
TGTGCCAGCAGCTTTACACAGGGGGCTGGAGATACGCAGTATTTT
>TRBJ2-6|TRBV7-9|NA|18|NA
CSSSPRQWYRSGANVLTF
TGTTCCAGCAGCCCTCGACAGTGGTATCGCTCTGGGGCCAACGTCCTGACTTTC
>TRBJ2-7|TRBV11-2|NA|14|TRBD2
CASSPYLGGNEQYF
TGTGCCAGCAGCCCTTACCTGGGGGGGAACGAGCAGTACTTC
>TRBJ2-5|TRBV5-1|NA|13|NA
CASSYTGTETQYF
TGCGCCAGCAGCTACACAGGGACGGAGACCCAGTACTTC
>TRBJ2-5|TRBV5-1|once|13|NA
CASSLLSGETQYF
TGCGCCAGCAGCTTGTTGAGCGGGGAGACCCAGTACTTC
>TRBJ1-4|TRBV9|once|14|TRBD1
CASSVGQGDEKLFF
TGTGCCAGCAGCGTAGGACAGGGTGATGAAAAACTGTTTTTT